The T cell receptor beta chain under discussion was sequenced for a study of Ad26.COV2.S vaccination and SARS-CoV-2 variants. At the level of the study: The Ad26.COV2.S arm of the COV1001 trial was where the donor was placed.

Using immunoSEQ multiplex PCR, the repertoire was profiled, and TCRdb retains in-frame clones only, with some absent. The sample consists of hundreds of thousands of clones, 80% to 95% of them appearing once. V was clipped by 4 bases and J by 0 bases, with 13 bases between them. The CDR3 covers 15 residues. Germline loops: CDR1 MGHRA, CDR2 YSYEKL. Of note for this clone: No antigen is known for it.

The treatment is: roughly 19 received Ad26.COV2.S at low or high dose, single or two shots; several received placebo; per-sample allocation not given. All samples were drawn on day 63, counting from the first vaccine or placebo injection. Broader study findings: Spike-specific TCR breadth ran higher among vaccine recipients than placebo recipients.

The specimen was peripheral blood, collected in a trial of Ad26.COV2.S vaccine versus placebo. The clonotype was recovered from a person aged 18 to 59 who received the Ad26.COV2.S COVID-19 vaccine or a placebo. This chain links TRBV4-1 with TRBJ2-7, with D perhaps matching TRBD1 (5 bases). CDR3 DNA: TGCGCCAGCAGCCGAGTAACAGGATTCTCCTACGAGCAGTACTTC. Translation gives CASSRVTGFSYEQYF.